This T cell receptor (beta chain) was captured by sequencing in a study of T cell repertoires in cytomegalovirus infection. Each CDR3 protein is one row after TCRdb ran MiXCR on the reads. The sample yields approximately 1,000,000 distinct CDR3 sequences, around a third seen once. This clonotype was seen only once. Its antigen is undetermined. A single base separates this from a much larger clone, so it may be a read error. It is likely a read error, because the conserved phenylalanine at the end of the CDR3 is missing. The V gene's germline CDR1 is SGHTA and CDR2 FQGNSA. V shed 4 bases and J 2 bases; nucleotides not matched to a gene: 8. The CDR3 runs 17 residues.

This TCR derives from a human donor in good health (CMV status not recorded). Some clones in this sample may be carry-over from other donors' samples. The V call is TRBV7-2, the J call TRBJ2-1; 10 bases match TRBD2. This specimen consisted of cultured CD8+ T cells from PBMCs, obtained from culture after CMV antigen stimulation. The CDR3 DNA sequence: TGTGCCAGCAGCTCCGGTCCAGCGGGGGGGCCCTACAATGAGCAGTTCTCC. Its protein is CASSSGPAGGPYNEQFS.